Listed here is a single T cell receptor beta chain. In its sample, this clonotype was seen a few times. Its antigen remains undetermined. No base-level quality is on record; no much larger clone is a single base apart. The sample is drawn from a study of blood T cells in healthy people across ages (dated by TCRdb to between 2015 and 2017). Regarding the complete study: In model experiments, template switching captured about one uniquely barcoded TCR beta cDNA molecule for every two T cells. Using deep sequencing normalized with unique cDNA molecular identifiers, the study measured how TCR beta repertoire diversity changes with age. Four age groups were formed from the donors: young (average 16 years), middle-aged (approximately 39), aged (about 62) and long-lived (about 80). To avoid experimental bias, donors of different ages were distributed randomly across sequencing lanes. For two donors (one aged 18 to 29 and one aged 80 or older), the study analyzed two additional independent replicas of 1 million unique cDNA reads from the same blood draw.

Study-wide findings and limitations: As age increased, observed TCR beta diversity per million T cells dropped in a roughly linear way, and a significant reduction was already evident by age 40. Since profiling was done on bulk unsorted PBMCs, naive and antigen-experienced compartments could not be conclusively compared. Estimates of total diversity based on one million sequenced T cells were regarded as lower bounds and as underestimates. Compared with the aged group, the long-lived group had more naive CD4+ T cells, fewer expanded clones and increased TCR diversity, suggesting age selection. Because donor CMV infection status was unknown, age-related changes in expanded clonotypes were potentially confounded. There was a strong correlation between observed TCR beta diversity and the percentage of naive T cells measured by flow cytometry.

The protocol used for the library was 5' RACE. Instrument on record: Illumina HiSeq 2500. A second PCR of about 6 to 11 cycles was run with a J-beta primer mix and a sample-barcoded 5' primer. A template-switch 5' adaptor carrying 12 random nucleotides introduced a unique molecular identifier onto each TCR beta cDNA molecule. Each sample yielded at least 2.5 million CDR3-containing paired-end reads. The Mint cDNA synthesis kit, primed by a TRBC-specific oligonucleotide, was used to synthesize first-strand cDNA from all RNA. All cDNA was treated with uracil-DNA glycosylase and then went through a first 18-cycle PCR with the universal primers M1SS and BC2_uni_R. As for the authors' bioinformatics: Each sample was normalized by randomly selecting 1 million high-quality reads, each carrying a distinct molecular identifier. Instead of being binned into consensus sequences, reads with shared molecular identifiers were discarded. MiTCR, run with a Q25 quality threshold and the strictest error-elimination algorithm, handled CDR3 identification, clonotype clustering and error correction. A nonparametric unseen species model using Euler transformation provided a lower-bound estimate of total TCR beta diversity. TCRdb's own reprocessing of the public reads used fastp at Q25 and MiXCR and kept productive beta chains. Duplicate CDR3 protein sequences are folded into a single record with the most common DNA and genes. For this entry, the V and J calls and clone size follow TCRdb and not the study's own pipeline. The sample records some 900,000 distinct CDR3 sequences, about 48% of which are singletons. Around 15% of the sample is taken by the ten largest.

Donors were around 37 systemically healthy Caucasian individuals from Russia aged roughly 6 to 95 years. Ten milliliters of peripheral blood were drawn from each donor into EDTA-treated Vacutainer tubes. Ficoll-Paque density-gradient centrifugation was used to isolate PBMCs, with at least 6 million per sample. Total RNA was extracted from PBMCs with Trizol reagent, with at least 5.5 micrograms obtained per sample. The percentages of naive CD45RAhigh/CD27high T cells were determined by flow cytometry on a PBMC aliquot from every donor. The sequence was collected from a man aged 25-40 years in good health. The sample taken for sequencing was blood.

At the DNA level, the sequence is TGCAGCGTTGAGTGGACAGCTTCGAACACTGAAGCTTTCTTT. Protein translation: CSVEWTASNTEAFF. The rearrangement joined TRBV29-1 to TRBJ1-1; the D region possibly corresponds to TRBD1 (6 bases align). The cysteine opens and the phenylalanine closes a CDR3 of 14 amino acids. Only the CDR3 part of the read is kept: 42 bases, read in frame from the first base. Trimming at the junction amounts to 3 bases on V and 1 base on J, and the germline ends lie 12 bases apart. The germline V gene supplies CDR1 SQVTM and CDR2 ANQGSEA. The variable domain in full, with residues beyond the CDR3 obtained from the reference TRBV29-1 and TRBJ1-1 genes, is SAVISQKPSRDICQRGTSLTIQCQVDSQVTMMFWYRQQPGQSLTLIATANQGSEATYESGFVIDKFPISRPNLTFSTLTVSNMSPEDSSIYLCSVEWTASNTEAFFGQGTRLTVV.